This T cell receptor beta chain was captured in a study of blood T cell repertoires in COVID-19. Study details: PBMCs, B-cell-depleted T cells, or T cells were the source of the cDNA or gDNA that made up the material.

Germline lookup yields CDR1 SNHLY and CDR2 FYNNEI. The V and J ends lost 7 bases and 5 bases, in that order; junction bases with no gene match: 9. This CDR3 spans 15 amino acids. Clones were read by immunoSEQ multiplex PCR, and TCRdb kept only the in-frame ones, dropping some. The sample has 200,000 or so clones, roughly 79% seen once. Sequenced sample: peripheral blood. The clonotype was recovered from a man aged 60-69 years with active or convalescent COVID-19. The chain employs TRBV2 and TRBJ2-7, with TRBD2 identical over 12 bases. The DNA of the CDR3 is TGTGCCAGCACCCGAGGACTAGCGGGAAGTAACGAGCAGTACTTC. Amino acid sequence: CASTRGLAGSNEQYF. Drawing the rest from reference TRBV2 and TRBJ2-7, the complete variable domain is EPEVTQTPSHQVTQMGQEVILRCVPISNHLYFYWYRQILGQKVEFLVSFYNNEISEKSEIFDDQFSVERPDGSNFTLKIRSTKLEDSAMYFCASTRGLAGSNEQYFGPGTRLTVT.